These 27 T cell receptor beta chains were sequenced from one sample in a study of PD-1 blockade in classical Hodgkin lymphoma. TCRdb keeps only in-frame clones here, not all; method: immunoSEQ multiplex PCR. The table lists around 34,000 clones, 75% to 95% of them singletons. Each and every patient relapsed after autologous stem cell transplantation, and patients got differing brentuximab vedotin exposure. The study purified CD4+ T cells from thawed PBMCs using magnetic negative selection. This specimen consisted of CD4+ T cells from blood, obtained at baseline. These receptors were taken from a human donor with classical Hodgkin lymphoma.

The chain uses TRBV7-9 and TRBJ1-5; D is unclear. This CDR3 is 15 amino acids long. Germline V lookup: CDR1 SEHNR, CDR2 FQNEAQ (reference sequence). V was trimmed by 1 base and J by 0 bases, leaving 7 bases between them. CDR3: CASSLVLSSNQPQHF. The DNA of the CDR3 is TGTGCCAGCAGCTTAGTATTGTCTAGCAATCAGCCCCAGCATTTT.

The chain carries TRBV30 and TRBJ1-1; D is unclear. The CDR3 is made up of 12 amino acids. The V gene lost 3 bases and the J gene lost 7 bases, with 12 bases spanning the gap. The germline gives CDR1 GTSNPN, CDR2 SVGIG (reference sequence). For the CDR3, the DNA is TGTGCCTGGAGAAAATATAGTATTGAAGCTTTCTTT. Its translation is CAWRKYSIEAFF.

This clone was detected once. The chain couples TRBV6-5 to TRBJ1-1; 7 positions match TRBD1. The junction had 10 bases not matched to a gene; V was cut back by 5 bases and J by 4 bases. Germline-derived CDR1 and CDR2 are MNHEY and SVGAGI. The CDR3 is 15 amino acids. The CDR3 loop reads CASSPTGDFFTEAFF. The CDR3 DNA follows: TGTGCCAGCAGTCCTACAGGGGATTTTTTCACTGAAGCTTTCTTT.

The V gene is TRBV4-2, the J gene TRBJ2-3, with no clear D. The V gene's germline CDR1 is LGHNA and CDR2 YNFKEQ. V was pared by 4 bases and J by 4 bases, with 9 bases between. The CDR3 runs 13 residues. The CDR3 loop reads CASSPRIPDTQYF. In DNA form, the CDR3 reads TGTGCCAGCAGCCCCCGTATTCCAGATACGCAGTATTTT.

The J gene is TRBJ2-1, the V gene TRBV19, with a weak D call TRBD2 (7 bases). The germline CDR1 and CDR2 sequences are LNHDA and SQIVND (reference sequence). CDR3 size: 15 residues. Deletions cut 6 bases from V and 4 bases from J, with 16 bases between. The CDR3 nucleotides are TGTGCCAGTAGCCTGAGGGGGGGGATTTACAATGAGCAGTTCTTC. It translates to CASSLRGGIYNEQFF.

The chain joins TRBV6-5 to TRBJ2-2; no clear D. Trimming removed 0 bases from V and 2 bases from J, with 4 bases in between. CDR3 length: 14 residues. CDR1 is MNHEY, CDR2 SVGAGI, per germline. The CDR3 here is CASSYSGNTGELFF. Here the CDR3 DNA reads TGTGCCAGCAGTTACTCGGGCAACACCGGGGAGCTGTTTTTT.

V is TRBV6-4 and J is TRBJ2-5; D tentatively reads TRBD1 or TRBD2 (7 bases each). Germline values: CDR1 MRHNA, CDR2 SNTAGT. The V end lost 5 bases, the J end lost 4 bases, and 11 bases lay between the germline ends. The CDR3 consists of 13 residues. The CDR3 is CASSRRGGETQYF. The CDR3 DNA is TGTGCCAGCAGTCGCAGGGGGGGAGAGACCCAGTACTTC.

The CDR3 here is CASSPRSGQGGNEQFF. The CDR3 coding sequence is TGTGCCAGCTCACCACGGAGTGGACAGGGTGGGAATGAGCAGTTCTTC. J is TRBJ2-1 and V is TRBV18; 8 nucleotides line up with TRBD1. The CDR3 runs to 16 residues. Germline V gene lookup returns CDR1 KGHSH and CDR2 LQKENI. V lost 1 base, J lost 7 bases, and 9 bases stayed unmatched.

The chain joins TRBV6-1 to TRBJ2-5; TRBD1 or TRBD2 may be the D gene (5 bases each). The CDR3 is 14 amino acids. V was clipped by 2 bases and J by 2 bases, with 9 bases between them. Per the germline V gene, CDR1 is MNHNS and CDR2 is SASEGT. CDR3 in DNA: TGTGCCAGCAGTGAATGGGGGAAACAAGAGACCCAGTACTTC. This sequence encodes CASSEWGKQETQYF.

CDR3 in DNA: TGCAGTGCTAGTTCTAGCGGGCCCCAGTTCTTC. It encodes CSASSSGPQFF. The chain couples TRBV20-1 to TRBJ2-1; 8 bases agree with TRBD2. In germline, CDR1 is DFQATT, CDR2 SNEGSKA (reference sequence). V dropped 3 bases and J dropped 13; count of bases not matched to a gene: 5. This CDR3 is built from 11 residues.

The chain carries TRBV9 and TRBJ2-7; D may be TRBD1 or TRBD2 (5 bases each). CDR1 and CDR2 from the germline V gene are SGDLS and YYNGEE. V was cut by 0 bases and J by 0 bases, with 16 bases left in between. This CDR3 contains 17 residues. CDR3 DNA: TGTGCCAGCAGCGTAGAGGGTTGGGGACCGAGCTCCTACGAGCAGTACTTC. Its translation is CASSVEGWGPSSYEQYF. Variable domain in full (rest from reference TRBV9 and TRBJ2-7): DSGVTQTPKHLITATGQRVTLRCSPRSGDLSVYWYQQSLDQGLQFLIQYYNGEERAKGNILERFSAQQFPDLHSELNLSSLELGDSALYFCASSVEGWGPSSYEQYFGPGTRLTVT.

The V call is TRBV10-1, the J call TRBJ2-7, with 11 bases lining up with TRBD1. CDR3 length: 15 amino acids. In germline, CDR1 is WNHNN, CDR2 SYGVQD (reference sequence). V shed 6 bases and J 6 bases; nucleotides not matched to a gene: 10. The CDR3 loop reads CASSAGTGGLSEQYF. The CDR3 DNA follows: TGCGCCAGCAGCGCCGGGACAGGGGGTCTATCCGAGCAGTACTTC.

This sequence joins TRBV27 and TRBJ2-7; perhaps TRBD1 as D (5 bases). CDR1 is MNHEY, CDR2 SMNVEV, per germline (reference sequence). Deletions cut 7 bases from V and 2 bases from J, with 6 bases between. This CDR3 region has 11 residues. DNA of the CDR3: TGTGCCAGCAAGGGGCCCTACGAGCAGTACTTC. It yields the protein CASKGPYEQYF.

This chain joins TRBV5-1 and TRBJ2-5; the match to TRBD2 covers 12 bases. J gave up 5 bases and V 4 bases, and 12 bases lay outside the gene matches. Germline CDR1 reads SGHRS; CDR2 reads YFSETQ. This CDR3 comprises 17 residues. The CDR3 is CASSLGTSGRSRETQYF. Written as DNA, the CDR3 is TGCGCCAGCAGCCTCGGGACTAGCGGGCGATCACGGGAGACCCAGTACTTC.

This chain connects TRBV14 to TRBJ2-3; 9 bases fit TRBD1. Per germline, CDR1 SGHDN and CDR2 FVKESK. This CDR3 has 18 amino acids. The J segment lost 0 bases and the V segment lost 1 base, leaving 8 bases of the junction unmatched. DNA for the CDR3: TGTGCCAGCAGCCAAGCCACAGGGGGCTTCCGTAGCACAGATACGCAGTATTTT. Protein product: CASSQATGGFRSTDTQYF.

This chain connects TRBV27 to TRBJ1-2; tentatively, D is TRBD1 (5 bases). V gave up 6 bases and J gave up 5 bases, with 19 bases separating them. CDR3 length equals 15 residues. Germline V gene sequence: CDR1 MNHEY, CDR2 SMNVEV (reference sequence). The CDR3 protein is CASSLTRRAGYGYTF. The CDR3 DNA reads TGTGCCAGCAGCTTAACCCGCAGGGCTGGATATGGCTACACCTTC.

The chain couples TRBV28 to TRBJ2-1, with D possibly being TRBD2 (5 bases). Looked up from germline, CDR1 is MDHEN and CDR2 is SYDVKM. V was trimmed by 2 bases and J by 4 bases, leaving 9 bases between them. This CDR3 spans 14 amino acids. CDR3 sequence reads: CASSLPRLYNEQFF. The DNA for the CDR3 is TGTGCCAGCAGTTTACCGAGACTATACAATGAGCAGTTCTTC.

V usage is TRBV19 and J usage is TRBJ2-1; 7 bases map to TRBD1. V shed 5 bases and J 5 bases; nucleotides not matched to a gene: 12. CDR1 LNHDA and CDR2 SQIVND come from the germline V gene (reference sequence). This CDR3 comprises 16 residues. The CDR3 DNA reads as TGTGCCAGTAGTGGGTCGAATTCACAGGGGAACAATGAGCAGTTCTTC. Its translation: CASSGSNSQGNNEQFF.

This chain uses TRBV21-1 with TRBJ2-1. TRBV21-1 is a pseudogene locus. This CDR3 is 14 amino acids long. This CDR3 is CASSKLVLDNEQFF. The CDR3 nucleotides read TGTGCCAGCAGCAAACTGGTTCTGGACAATGAGCAGTTCTTC.

The CDR3 is CASSDPKQGMETQYF. For the CDR3, the DNA is TGTGCCAGTAGTGACCCCAAACAGGGGATGGAGACCCAGTACTTC. The rearrangement joins TRBV19 to TRBJ2-5; 7 bases align to TRBD1. The CDR3 runs 15 residues. V was clipped by 5 bases and J by 5 bases; unmatched bases: 11. From germline, CDR1 is LNHDA and CDR2 SQIVND (reference sequence). Using reference TRBV19 and TRBJ2-5 for the parts outside the CDR3, the full variable domain is DGGITQSPKYLFRKEGQNVTLSCEQNLNHDAMYWYRQDPGQGLRLIYYSQIVNDFQKGDIAEGYSVSREKKESFPLTVTSAQKNPTAFYLCASSDPKQGMETQYFGPGTRLLVL.

The chain has TRBV6-5 and TRBJ2-7, with D unclear. V was shortened by 5 bases and J by 2 bases, with 13 bases between the two germline ends. CDR3 size: 14 residues. Germline assignment: CDR1 MNHEY and CDR2 SVGAGI. The CDR3 region is CASSTPTRAYEQYF. The CDR3 DNA reads as TGTGCCAGCAGTACGCCGACACGTGCCTACGAGCAGTACTTC.

The rearrangement uses TRBV5-1 and TRBJ2-1; 14 nucleotides align to TRBD2. Germline V gene data show CDR1 as SGHRS and CDR2 as YFSETQ. V shed 0 bases, J shed 6 bases, and the junction held 14 bases outside the gene matches. CDR3 length equals 20 residues. In DNA, the CDR3 is TGCGCCAGCAGCTTGGCCGGTGGACTAGCGGGAGGCCGCCCTATCAATGAGCAGTTCTTC. Translated: CASSLAGGLAGGRPINEQFF.

This chain links TRBV5-4 with TRBJ2-7, with TRBD1 matching over 10 bases. Germline CDR1 and CDR2: SGHNT and YYREEE (reference sequence). CDR3 length: 14 amino acids. The J segment lost 5 bases and the V segment lost 4 bases, leaving 6 bases of the junction unmatched. The CDR3 DNA sequence: TGTGCCAGCAGCACGGACAGGGGGTCACACGAGCAGTACTTC. It is translated as CASSTDRGSHEQYF. The full variable domain, rest sourced from reference TRBV5-4 and TRBJ2-7, is ETGVTQSPTHLIKTRGQQVTLRCSSQSGHNTVSWYQQALGQGPQFIFQYYREEENGRGNFPPRFSGLQFPNYSSELNVNALELDDSALYLCASSTDRGSHEQYFGPGTRLTVT.

The V and J genes are TRBV5-1 and TRBJ2-2; the D gene is possibly TRBD2 (6 bases). V lost 3 bases and J lost 7, with 25 bases in between. Per germline, CDR1 SGHRS and CDR2 YFSETQ. This CDR3 is built from 18 residues. The CDR3 DNA is TGCGCCAGCAGCTGGACGGTGGCGGGCCCAGCCGGGGGCGGGGAGCTGTTTTTT. It specifies CASSWTVAGPAGGGELFF.

The rearrangement joins TRBV6-1 to TRBJ2-7, with 7 bases aligning to TRBD1. The V segment lost 10 bases and the J segment 0 bases; nucleotides outside the gene matches: 9. This CDR3 spans 14 amino acids. CDR1 MNHNS and CDR2 SASEGT come from the germline V gene. The CDR3 protein is CAILLGQPSYEQYF. DNA of the CDR3: TGTGCCATACTACTGGGACAGCCCTCCTACGAGCAGTACTTC.

The chain has TRBV7-9 and TRBJ1-1; TRBD1 might be the D (5 bases). The CDR3 is 16 amino acids. The germline CDR1 and CDR2 sequences are SEHNR and FQNEAQ (reference sequence). V lost 1 base to trimming and J lost 1 base, with 13 bases between them. The CDR3 bases are TGTGCCAGCAGCTTAGTGCGCAGGGTATGGAACACTGAAGCTTTCTTT. This codes for CASSLVRRVWNTEAFF.

The rearrangement links TRBV5-1 to TRBJ1-2, with 9 nucleotides matching TRBD1. CDR3 size: 16 residues. CDR1 is SGHRS, CDR2 YFSETQ, per germline. V was clipped by 4 bases and J by 8 bases; unmatched bases: 15. Here the CDR3 reads CASSASSTGGAGGYTF. Written as DNA, the CDR3 is TGCGCCAGCAGCGCTAGCAGTACAGGGGGCGCCGGGGGCTACACCTTC.